The present entry profiles one T cell receptor beta chain with its context. The target antigen is unknown. The method was immunoSEQ multiplex PCR; TCRdb's version includes in-frame clones alone and lacks a portion of them. The sample holds under 2,500 clones; 85% are singletons and the top ten take 30% to 45%. The entry originates in a study of somatic mutations in cytotoxic T cells in rheumatoid arthritis. Across the whole study: Right after diagnosis, and before any treatment had started, patient peripheral blood (over 28 ml EDTA) was drawn. Study results and caveats: In about an eighth of the roughly 60 patients, the largest CD8+ clone exceeded 20% of CD8+ cells. No age-related increase in CD8+ clonality was seen in healthy controls, but one was seen in rheumatoid arthritis patients. Clonality measured in CD8+ T cells did not differ significantly between rheumatoid arthritis patients and age-matched healthy controls.

After removal of 6 bases from V and 5 bases from J, the junction contained 8 bases not matched to a gene. From germline, CDR1 is SEHNR and CDR2 FQNEAQ (reference sequence). The CDR3 extends over 14 amino acids. The TCR originated in a man between 60 and 75 years old with rheumatoid arthritis. The sample taken for sequencing was CD8+ T cells sorted from blood. J is TRBJ2-7 and V is TRBV7-9; 9 nucleotides match TRBD1. The CDR3 reads CASSPGQGTNEQYF. The CDR3 DNA is TGTGCCAGCAGTCCTGGACAGGGGACTAACGAGCAGTACTTC.